These T cell receptor beta chains were read from a single sample in a study of beta chain features in type 1 diabetes. Sequencing was performed with immunoSEQ multiplex PCR; in TCRdb, only in-frame clones are kept and a portion is missing. The sample carries under 850,000 clones, around 15% recorded once. Sequenced: naive CD4+ T cells from blood. The source is a man between 18 and 29 years old with type 1 diabetes. Each CDR3 is given with its conserved first and last residue.

cdr3_aa | j_call | v_call
CASSLAVVSEDTQYF | TRBJ2-3 | TRBV5-1
CAISYIRDRDYEQYF | TRBJ2-7 | TRBV10-3
CASSQKGTGSKGTDTQYF | TRBJ2-3 | TRBV4-1
CASSLKAQETQYF | TRBJ2-5 | TRBV5-4
CASSPSTGDTYEQYF | TRBJ2-7 | TRBV27
CASSLPSKRGAQETQYF | TRBJ2-5 | TRBV28
CASSLTQKGQTYGHGTDTQYF | TRBJ2-3 | TRBV13
CASSRLGQGHSSPLHF | TRBJ1-6 | TRBV27
CATSRDEHGNTGELFF | TRBJ2-2 | TRBV15
CASSLGTGFYNEQFF | TRBJ2-1 | TRBV7-2